This T cell receptor beta chain was observed in a study of ipilimumab plus nivolumab after autologous stem cell transplantation. About the study: A median of about eight nivolumab and 5 ipilimumab doses were given. The myeloma cohort included high-risk transplant-naive patients and patients relapsing within 3 years of a first autologous transplant. Study findings and constraints: Authors suggest TCR repertoire, Treg phenotype and gut microbiota support further study.

Some clones are missing from TCRdb's copy, which holds only in-frame ones; the method was immunoSEQ multiplex PCR. The table has some 43,000 clones, about 88% seen once. A word on this clone: Its antigen is unidentified.

Patients got 3 mg/kg IV nivolumab weeks 1, 4, 7, 10, then biweekly through week 26. The TCR comes from a male donor with multiple myeloma. The sequencing used PBMCs, collected in a trial of ipilimumab plus nivolumab as post-transplant consolidation.

Here the CDR3 reads CASTRGGDNEQFF. CDR3 bases: TGTGCCAGCACCCGAGGAGGGGACAATGAGCAGTTCTTC. V and J are TRBV2 and TRBJ2-1; perhaps TRBD2 as D (6 bases). This CDR3 is built from 13 residues. The germline V gene encodes CDR1 SNHLY and CDR2 FYNNEI. V dropped 7 bases and J dropped 5 bases, with 12 bases sitting between them.